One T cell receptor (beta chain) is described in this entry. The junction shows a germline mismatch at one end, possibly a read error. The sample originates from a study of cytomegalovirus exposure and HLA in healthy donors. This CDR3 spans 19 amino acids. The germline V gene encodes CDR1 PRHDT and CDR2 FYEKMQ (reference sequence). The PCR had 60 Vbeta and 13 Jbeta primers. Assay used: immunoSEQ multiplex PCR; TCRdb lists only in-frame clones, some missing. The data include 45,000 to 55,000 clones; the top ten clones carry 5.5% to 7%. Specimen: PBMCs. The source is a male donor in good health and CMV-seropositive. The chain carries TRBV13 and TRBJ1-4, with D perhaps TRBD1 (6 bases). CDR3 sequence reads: CASSFSPGQLKLGHENLFF. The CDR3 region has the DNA TGTGCCAGCAGTTTCTCTCCGGGACAATTAAAATTAGGGCATGAAAATCTGTTTTTT.